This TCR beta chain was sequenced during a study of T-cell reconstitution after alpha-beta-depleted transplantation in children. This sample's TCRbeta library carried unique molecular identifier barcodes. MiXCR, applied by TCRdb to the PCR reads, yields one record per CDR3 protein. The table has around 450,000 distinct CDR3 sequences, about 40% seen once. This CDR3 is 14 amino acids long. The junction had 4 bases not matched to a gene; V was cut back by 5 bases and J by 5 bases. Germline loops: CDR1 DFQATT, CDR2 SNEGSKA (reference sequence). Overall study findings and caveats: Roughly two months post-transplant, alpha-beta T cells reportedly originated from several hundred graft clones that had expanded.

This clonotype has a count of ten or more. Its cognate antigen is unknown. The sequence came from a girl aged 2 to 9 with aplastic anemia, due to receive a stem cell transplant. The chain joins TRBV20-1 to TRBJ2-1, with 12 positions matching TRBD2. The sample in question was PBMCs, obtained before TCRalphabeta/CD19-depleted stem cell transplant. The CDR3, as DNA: TGCAGTGCTGGAGGGACTAGCGGGCACAATGAGCAGTTCTTC. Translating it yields CSAGGTSGHNEQFF.